This T cell receptor (beta chain) was observed in a study of post-analysis software for immune sequencing data. Germline values: CDR1 MNHEY, CDR2 SMNVEV (reference sequence). J lost 0 bases, V lost 6 bases, and 1 base had no gene match. The CDR3 extends over 13 amino acids. This clonotype was seen more than once but under ten times. The antigen is not known. The study, taken as a whole, reports: The five TRBV segments detected at higher frequency in patients than in controls included TRBV5-6, TRBV5-1 and TRBV20-1. When the samples were clustered directly with F measure, those that had been prepared in the same batch showed strong co-clustering. There was significantly lower normalized Chao1 diversity in multiple sclerosis patients than in controls.

Prepared TCR beta cDNA libraries contained unique molecular identifiers. TCRdb redid the calling of the PCR reads with MiXCR, one entry per CDR3 protein. This sample has 380,000 or so distinct CDR3 sequences, with around a third found just once. This chain uses TRBV27 with TRBJ1-2, with 7 bases lining up with TRBD1. The sequencing input was blood. This TCR came from a girl between 5 and 17 years old with multiple sclerosis. Here the CDR3 reads CASSGTANYGYTF. For the CDR3, the DNA is TGTGCCAGCAGCGGGACAGCTAACTATGGCTACACCTTC.